These 12 T cell receptor beta chains came from one sample sequenced in a study of regulatory T cells in long-lasting Graves disease. iRepertoire HTBI primers and Arm-PCR of CDR3 regions built TCR beta libraries. TCRdb ran MiXCR on the multiplex PCR reads and lists one entry per CDR3 protein. The data show approximately 300,000 distinct CDR3 sequences, with about 18% seen just once and about 38% held by the top ten. Time point given: newly diagnosed GD, antithyroid drugs for less than 3 months. The TCR library was made from RNA that had been extracted from PBMCs in TRIzol. Sequencing was performed on peripheral blood mononuclear cells (PBMCs), taken at new diagnosis, from a patient treated with antithyroid drugs. All receptors derive from a female donor with Graves disease.

This clonotype occurred many times. J is TRBJ1-2 and V is TRBV6-1, with 11 bases fitting TRBD1. Germline lookup yields CDR1 MNHNS and CDR2 SASEGT. After removal of 10 bases from V and 3 bases from J, the junction contained 7 bases not matched to a gene. The CDR3 sequence is 14 residues long. CDR3 bases: TGTGCCACTAAAGGGGACAGGGGGTACTATGGCTACACCTTC. Protein: CATKGDRGYYGYTF.

This clonotype was picked up a small number of times. This sequence joins TRBV7-8 and TRBJ2-1, with 8 bases fitting TRBD2. The CDR3 spans 16 residues. V lost 5 bases, J lost 5 bases, and 11 bases stayed unmatched. Germline CDR1 SGHVS, CDR2 FQNEAQ. The CDR3 region has the DNA TGTGCCAGCAGCCGCAACCCCCAGCGGGAGCACAATGAGCAGTTCTTC. Its protein is CASSRNPQREHNEQFF. The whole variable domain, remainder taken from reference TRBV7-8 and TRBJ2-1, is GAGVSQSPRYKVAKRGQDVALRCDPISGHVSLFWYQQALGQGPEFLTYFQNEAQLDKSGLPSDRFFAERPEGSVSTLKIQRTQQEDSAVYLCASSRNPQREHNEQFFGPGTRLTVL.

This clonotype has more than one count but fewer than ten. The V and J genes are TRBV7-8 and TRBJ2-4; D possibly corresponds to TRBD2 (5 bases). The CDR3 spans 13 residues. Looked up from germline, CDR1 is SGHVS and CDR2 is FQNEAQ. V was cut by 5 bases and J by 6 bases, with 11 bases left in between. The CDR3 region has the DNA TGTGCCAGCAGCCCGGGGTTCGGAAACATTCAGTACTTC. Its translation is CASSPGFGNIQYF.

At least ten counts were recorded for this clonotype. The rearrangement joins TRBV27 to TRBJ2-5; D assignment may be TRBD1 or TRBD2 (6 bases each). Germline V gene data show CDR1 as MNHEY and CDR2 as SMNVEV (reference sequence). There are 14 residues in the CDR3. Trimming took 5 bases from V and 9 from J, leaving 19 bases between them. In nucleotides, the CDR3 is TGTGCCAGCAGTAGCATCGGAGGGGGGATCTCCCAGTACTTC. Translated, it gives CASSSIGGGISQYF.

This clonotype has a count of ten or more. V gene TRBV15 combines with J gene TRBJ2-5; TRBD2 is a possible D gene (5 bases). This CDR3 spans 14 amino acids. Trimming removed 0 bases at V and 5 bases at J, with 10 bases between. Germline V gives CDR1 LNHNV, CDR2 YYDKDF (reference sequence). This CDR3 reads CATSRDSRRETQYF. CDR3 in DNA: TGTGCCACCAGCAGAGATTCGAGGAGGGAGACCCAGTACTTC.

This clonotype appeared many times. This rearrangement joins TRBV5-1 to TRBJ1-5; no reliable D call. There are 15 residues in the CDR3. Per the germline V gene, CDR1 is SGHRS and CDR2 is YFSETQ. Trimming removed 1 base at V and 6 bases at J, with 14 bases between. CDR3 sequence reads: CASSLWVALGQPQHF. The CDR3 nucleotides are TGCGCCAGCAGCTTGTGGGTGGCCCTTGGTCAGCCCCAGCATTTT.

This clonotype was recorded at least ten times. CDR3 nucleotides: TGTGCCAGCAGTGACCTAGCGGGGGGCGCATACGAGCAGTACTTC. Amino acids: CASSDLAGGAYEQYF. The chain combines TRBV6-1 with TRBJ2-7; 11 bases map to TRBD2. This CDR3 has 15 residues. With V trimmed by 3 bases and J by 4 bases, 5 bases remained unmatched. Germline lookup yields CDR1 MNHNS and CDR2 SASEGT.

The rearrangement links TRBV11-2 to TRBJ2-1, with 13 bases aligning to TRBD2. This CDR3 is built from 18 residues. Germline V gene data show CDR1 as SGHAT and CDR2 as FQNNGV. The J segment lost 6 bases and the V segment lost 3 bases, leaving 11 bases of the junction unmatched. CDR3 region: CASSFLTSGRVPANEQFF. The CDR3 DNA reads as TGTGCCAGCAGCTTCCTCACTAGCGGGAGGGTCCCCGCCAATGAGCAGTTCTTC.

Only one count was recorded for this clonotype. A far bigger clonotype differs at one base, so this is likely a read error. This chain connects TRBV7-2 to TRBJ2-3; D is unclear. CDR1 is SGHTA and CDR2 is FQGNSA in the germline V gene. This CDR3 has 12 residues. The V end lost 3 bases, the J end lost 4 bases, and 5 bases lay between the germline ends. In DNA, the CDR3 is TGTGCCAGCAGCTTTAGCTCAGATACGCAGTATTTT. Protein sequence: CASSFSSDTQYF.

This chain joins TRBV20-1 and TRBJ1-1; maybe TRBD1 (5 bases). This CDR3 has 15 residues. Trimming left V 3 bases short and J 5 bases short, with 19 bases between. Germline V gene lookup returns CDR1 DFQATT and CDR2 SNEGSKA (reference sequence). CDR3 in amino acids: CSASPPQRGETEAFF. The CDR3 nucleotides are TGCAGTGCTAGCCCACCACAGAGGGGAGAGACTGAAGCTTTCTTT.

The chain combines TRBV5-5 with TRBJ2-2; D might be TRBD1 (5 bases). This CDR3 is built from 14 residues. The germline gives CDR1 SGHKS, CDR2 YYEKEE (reference sequence). Trimming removed 0 bases at V and 6 bases at J, with 9 bases between. CDR3 sequence reads: CASSLGVGAGELFF. DNA of the CDR3: TGTGCCAGCAGCTTGGGGGTAGGGGCCGGGGAGCTGTTTTTT.

Ten or more counts support this clonotype. The V call is TRBV9, the J call TRBJ1-1; D is ambiguous. CDR1 SGDLS and CDR2 YYNGEE come from the germline V gene. Trimming removed 4 bases from V and 7 bases from J, with 14 bases in between. The CDR3 is 13 residues long. This CDR3 reads CASSPRQYGEAFF. The CDR3 DNA reads as TGTGCCAGCAGCCCCAGACAATATGGTGAAGCTTTCTTT.